Below are 9 T cell receptor beta chains sequenced from a single sample in a study of monozygotic twins with inflammatory bowel disease. TCRdb reworked the 5' RACE reads into one entry per CDR3 protein, no DNA. The record lists about 210,000 distinct CDR3 sequences, of which the ten most abundant hold more than 7.5%. The sample was blood. These receptors all come from a human donor with ulcerative colitis or Crohn's disease, or a healthy co-twin of an affected twin (not recorded which).

The chain links TRBV19 to TRBJ2-7; there is no DNA to check the TCRdb D call of TRBD1. This CDR3 is built from 14 residues. Looked up from germline, CDR1 is LNHDA and CDR2 is SQIVND (reference sequence). CDR3 residues: CASSIRRPDYEQYF.

The chain joins TRBV20-1 to TRBJ1-1; the TCRdb call, TRBD1, lacks DNA for checking. CDR3 size: 16 residues. The germline V gene has CDR1 DFQATT and CDR2 SNEGSKA (reference sequence). Here the CDR3 reads CSAHPPGGFMNTEAFF.

The rearrangement joins TRBV2 to TRBJ2-4; TCRdb calls TRBD1, which cannot be checked without DNA. Germline V lookup: CDR1 SNHLY, CDR2 FYNNEI. The CDR3 is 14 residues long. CDR3 sequence reads: CAVIGDIAKNIQYF. The full variable domain, with the rest looked up from reference TRBV2 and TRBJ2-4, is EPEVTQTPSHQVTQMGQEVILRCVPISNHLYFYWYRQILGQKVEFLVSFYNNEISEKSEIFDDQFSVERPDGSNFTLKIRSTKLEDSAMYFCAVIGDIAKNIQYFGAGTRLSVL.

The chain uses TRBV7-2 and TRBJ1-4; TCRdb designates TRBD1, a call that cannot be tested without DNA. The CDR3 totals 16 residues. The germline CDR1 and CDR2 sequences are SGHTA and FQGNSA. CDR3 loop: CASSSGQPTTNEKLFF.

V and J are TRBV5-6 and TRBJ1-2; lacking DNA, the TRBD1 call made by TCRdb goes unchecked. The CDR3 extends over 15 amino acids. Per the germline V gene, CDR1 is SGHDT and CDR2 is YYEEEE. The CDR3: CASSSLDRDEAGYTF.

The chain couples TRBV20-1 to TRBJ2-6; the TCRdb D gene call, TRBD2, has no DNA to confirm it. The germline gives CDR1 DFQATT, CDR2 SNEGSKA (reference sequence). This CDR3 is 18 amino acids long. The chain's CDR3 is CSAGGRGTKSSGANVLTF.

The chain joins TRBV18 to TRBJ2-7; TCRdb designates TRBD2, a call that cannot be tested without DNA. CDR3 size: 19 residues. CDR1 is KGHSH, CDR2 LQKENI, per germline. CDR3 protein: CASSPPPGLASGSTYEQYF.

V is TRBV7-6 and J is TRBJ2-1; checking the TCRdb D call of TRBD2 is not possible without DNA. Germline V gene sequence: CDR1 SGHVS, CDR2 FNYEAQ. The CDR3 has 17 amino acids. The CDR3 here is CASSLGLTSGGYNEQFF.

The J gene is TRBJ2-7, the V gene TRBV6-1; lacking DNA, the TRBD1 call made by TCRdb goes unchecked. The CDR3 runs to 15 residues. From germline, CDR1 is MNHNS and CDR2 SASEGT. The CDR3 loop reads CASSLDFTGIYEQYF.